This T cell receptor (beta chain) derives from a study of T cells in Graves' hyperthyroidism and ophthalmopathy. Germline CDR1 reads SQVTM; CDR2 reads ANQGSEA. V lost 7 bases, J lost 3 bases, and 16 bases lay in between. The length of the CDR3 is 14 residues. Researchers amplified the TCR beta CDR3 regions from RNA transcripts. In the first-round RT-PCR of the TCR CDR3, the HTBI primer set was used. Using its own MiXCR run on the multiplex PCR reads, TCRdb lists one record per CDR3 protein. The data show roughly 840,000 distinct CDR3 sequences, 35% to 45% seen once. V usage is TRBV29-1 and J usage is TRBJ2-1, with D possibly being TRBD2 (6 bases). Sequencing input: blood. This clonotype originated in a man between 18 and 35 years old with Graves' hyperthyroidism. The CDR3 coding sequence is TGCAGCGGGGCGTCGAGGGGAGGCTACAATGAGCAGTTCTTC. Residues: CSGASRGGYNEQFF.